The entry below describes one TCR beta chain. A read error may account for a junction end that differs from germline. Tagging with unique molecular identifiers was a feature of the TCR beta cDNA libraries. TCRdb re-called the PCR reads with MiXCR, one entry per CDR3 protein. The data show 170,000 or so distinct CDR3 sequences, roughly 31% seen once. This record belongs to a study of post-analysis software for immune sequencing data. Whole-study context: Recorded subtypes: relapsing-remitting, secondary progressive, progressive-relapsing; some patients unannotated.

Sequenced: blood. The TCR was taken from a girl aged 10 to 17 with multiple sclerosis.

Here the CDR3 reads CASTRGPEGSPPHF. The CDR3 DNA sequence: TGTGCCAGCACCCGGGGCCCCGAGGGGTCACCCCCCCACTTT. J is TRBJ1-6 and V is TRBV6-5; a weak D match, TRBD1 (5 bases). Germline CDR1 reads MNHEY; CDR2 reads SVGAGI. This CDR3 is 14 amino acids long.